A selection of T cell receptor beta chains follows, all from one sample in a study of T cell responses to AZD1222 COVID-19 vaccine. Only in-frame clones appear in the TCRdb table, and some are missing; sequencing was by immunoSEQ multiplex PCR. The sample lists tens of thousands of clones, about 88% occurring once. The sequencing here drew on peripheral blood, taken on day 0 of AZD1222 vaccination. The receptors derive from an adult in good health. CDR3s include the opening cysteine and the closing phenylalanine or tryptophan. Fields, in order: CDR3 protein, CDR3 DNA, D gene, clone size, V gene, CDR3 length, J gene. D genes are given only for firm matches. Rows may omit the clone size; those that give it use once, few, many or a size class.

CASSSGRYNEQFF,TGTGCCAGCAGCTCCGGCAGGTACAATGAGCAGTTCTTC,.,.,TRBV7-2,13,TRBJ2-1
CASSLAVASGSYEQYF,TGCGCCAGCAGCTTGGCGGTGGCTAGCGGGAGTTACGAGCAGTACTTC,TRBD2,.,TRBV5-1,16,TRBJ2-7
CASSYSDSGRAYEQYF,TGTGCCAGCAGTTACAGCGATAGCGGGAGGGCCTACGAGCAGTACTTC,TRBD2,.,TRBV6-2/TRBV6-3,16,TRBJ2-7
CASGTGGRDGYTF,TGTGCCAGCGGGACAGGGGGCCGCGATGGCTACACCTTC,TRBD1,.,TRBV7-6,13,TRBJ1-2
CASSPSSGQEYGYTF,TGTGCCAGCTCACCTTCATCGGGACAGGAATATGGCTACACCTTC,TRBD1,.,TRBV18,15,TRBJ1-2
CASSPFGGQGVTSEKLFF,TGTGCCAGCAGCCCTTTCGGGGGACAGGGGGTTACCAGCGAAAAACTGTTTTTT,TRBD1,.,TRBV9,18,TRBJ1-4
CASSLLGLAGVEQYF,TGTGCCAGCAGCTTGTTGGGACTAGCGGGAGTCGAGCAGTACTTC,TRBD2,once,TRBV13,15,TRBJ2-7
CATGRPGELFF,TGTGCCACGGGGAGGCCCGGGGAGCTGTTTTTT,.,.,TRBV2,11,TRBJ2-2
CASSETEDTEAFF,TGTGCCAGCAGTGAGACAGAGGACACTGAAGCTTTCTTT,.,.,TRBV27,13,TRBJ1-1
CASSPGQGLSNTEAFF,TGTGCCAGCTCACCGGGACAGGGTTTGTCGAACACTGAAGCTTTCTTT,TRBD1,.,TRBV18,16,TRBJ1-1
CASSFAQGYQPQHF,TGTGCCAGCAGCTTTGCTCAGGGCTATCAGCCCCAGCATTTT,.,.,TRBV5-6,14,TRBJ1-5
CASTLGGAETQYF,TGTGCCAGCACCCTTGGCGGGGCAGAGACCCAGTACTTC,.,.,TRBV6-5,13,TRBJ2-5
CASSWDRAYEQYF,TGTGCCAGCAGCTGGGACAGAGCCTACGAGCAGTACTTC,TRBD1,.,TRBV7-3,13,TRBJ2-7
CASSIRLAVQNTDTQYF,TGCGCCAGCAGCATCCGACTAGCGGTGCAAAACACAGATACGCAGTATTTT,TRBD2,.,TRBV4-1,17,TRBJ2-3
CASRGEGHYGYTF,TGTGCCAGCAGGGGAGAGGGGCACTATGGCTACACCTTC,.,.,TRBV2,13,TRBJ1-2
CATSRARFAGEETQYF,TGTGCCACCAGCAGGGCCCGGTTTGCGGGGGAAGAGACCCAGTACTTC,TRBD2,.,TRBV15,16,TRBJ2-5
CASSSPGSGEVDTQYF,TGTGCCAGCAGCTCCCCAGGGAGCGGGGAGGTTGATACGCAGTATTTT,TRBD2,.,TRBV5-5,16,TRBJ2-3
CSSAGQMGDEQYF,TGCAGCAGCGCAGGACAAATGGGAGACGAGCAGTACTTC,.,.,TRBV29-1,13,TRBJ2-7
CASSKGTVNTEAFF,TGTGCCAGCAGCAAAGGGACGGTGAACACTGAAGCTTTCTTT,.,.,TRBV21-1,14,TRBJ1-1
CASSQTRREQFF,TGTGCCAGCAGCCAAACAAGACGGGAGCAGTTCTTC,.,.,TRBV5-6,12,TRBJ2-1
CASSPRTSYEQYF,TGTGCCAGCAGCCCGCGGACCTCCTACGAGCAGTACTTC,.,.,TRBV7-9,13,TRBJ2-7
CATSRNRGAYGYTF,TGTGCCACCAGCAGAAACAGGGGGGCCTATGGCTACACCTTC,TRBD1,.,TRBV15,14,TRBJ1-2
CASSLLDFSTDTQYF,TGTGCCAGCAGCTTACTCGACTTTTCCACAGATACGCAGTATTTT,.,.,TRBV7-9,15,TRBJ2-3